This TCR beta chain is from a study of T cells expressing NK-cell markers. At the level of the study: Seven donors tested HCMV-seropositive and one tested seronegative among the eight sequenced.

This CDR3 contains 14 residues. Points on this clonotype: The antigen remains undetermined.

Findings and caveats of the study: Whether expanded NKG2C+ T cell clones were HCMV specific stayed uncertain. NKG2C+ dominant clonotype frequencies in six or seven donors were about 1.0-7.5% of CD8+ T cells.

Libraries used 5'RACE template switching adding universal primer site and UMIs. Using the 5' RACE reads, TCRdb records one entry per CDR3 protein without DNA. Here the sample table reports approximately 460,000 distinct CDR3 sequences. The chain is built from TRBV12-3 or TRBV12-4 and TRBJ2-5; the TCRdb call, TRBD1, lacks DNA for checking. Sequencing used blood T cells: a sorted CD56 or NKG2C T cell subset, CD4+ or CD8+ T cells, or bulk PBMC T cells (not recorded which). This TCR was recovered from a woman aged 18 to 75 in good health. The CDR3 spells CASSKTGVQETQYF.